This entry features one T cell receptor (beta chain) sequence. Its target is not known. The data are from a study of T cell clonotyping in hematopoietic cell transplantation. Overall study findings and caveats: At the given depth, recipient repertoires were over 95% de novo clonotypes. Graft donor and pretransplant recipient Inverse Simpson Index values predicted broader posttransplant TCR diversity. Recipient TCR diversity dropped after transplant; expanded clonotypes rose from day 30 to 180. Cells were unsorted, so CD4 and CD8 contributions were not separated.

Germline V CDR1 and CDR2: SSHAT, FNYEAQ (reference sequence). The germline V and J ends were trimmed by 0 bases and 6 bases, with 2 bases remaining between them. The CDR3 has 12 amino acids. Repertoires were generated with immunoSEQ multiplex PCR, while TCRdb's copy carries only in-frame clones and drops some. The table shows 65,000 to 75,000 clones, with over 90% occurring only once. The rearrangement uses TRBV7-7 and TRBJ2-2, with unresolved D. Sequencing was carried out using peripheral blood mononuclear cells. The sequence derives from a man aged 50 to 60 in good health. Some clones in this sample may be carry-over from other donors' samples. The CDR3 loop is CASSLAAGELFF. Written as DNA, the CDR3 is TGTGCCAGCAGCTTAGCGGCCGGGGAGCTGTTTTTT.